The 20 T cell receptor beta chains presented below share a single source sample, sequenced in a study of a mutant IDH1 vaccine in newly diagnosed glioma. Method: immunoSEQ multiplex PCR; TCRdb's copy keeps in-frame clones and lacks some. The repertoire includes tens of thousands of clones, over 60% of them detected once, and roughly 8.9% sits in the top ten. Indicated time point: baseline, week 1 (first vaccination visit). Indicated treatment: pre-vaccination baseline after standard-of-care therapy. Sequences were derived from peripheral blood mononuclear cells (PBMCs), sampled from a glioma patient treated with radiotherapy, temozolomide or both. Receptors were obtained from a man aged 45-60 years with glioma. Some clones in this sample may be carry-over from other donors' samples.

The chain has TRBV7-6 and TRBJ2-2; 7 positions agree with TRBD1. This CDR3 is built from 15 residues. CDR1 is SGHVS, CDR2 FNYEAQ, per germline. J was trimmed by 5 bases and V by 1 base; bases with no gene match: 4. The CDR3 DNA sequence: TGTGCCAGCAGCTTAGTGGGGACAGAGACCGGGGAGCTGTTTTTT. This codes for CASSLVGTETGELFF.

The V and J genes are TRBV4-1 and TRBJ2-5; 7 bases match TRBD1. Per germline, CDR1 MGHRA and CDR2 YSYEKL. V trimming: 1 base; J trimming: 4 bases; junction bases outside the gene matches: 15. CDR3 length: 18 amino acids. Here the CDR3 reads CASSQVNLGLAGGETQYF. In DNA, the CDR3 is TGCGCCAGCAGCCAAGTTAATTTAGGGCTAGCAGGGGGAGAGACCCAGTACTTC.

This chain joins TRBV18 and TRBJ1-1; tentatively, D is TRBD1 (5 bases). Between the trimmed V and J ends, which lost 3 bases and 2 bases, there was a span of 7 bases. CDR1 is KGHSH and CDR2 is LQKENI in the germline V gene. CDR3 length: 13 amino acids. The CDR3 DNA reads TGTGCCAGCTCACCGGGGGGAAACACTGAAGCTTTCTTT. This translates into CASSPGGNTEAFF.

This chain links TRBV5-6 with TRBJ2-5; TRBD1 agrees at 9 bases. Germline values: CDR1 SGHDT, CDR2 YYEEEE. The CDR3 is made up of 15 amino acids. The V segment lost 3 bases and the J segment 4 bases; nucleotides outside the gene matches: 7. The CDR3: CASSSGTGNRETQYF. CDR3 in DNA: TGTGCCAGCAGCTCCGGGACAGGGAATCGAGAGACCCAGTACTTC.

The J gene is TRBJ2-5, the V gene TRBV28; 9 bases match TRBD2. The DNA end lines up better with TRBJ2-7; the J call may be wrong. This CDR3 contains 14 residues. The germline V gene has CDR1 MDHEN and CDR2 SYDVKM. In DNA form, the CDR3 reads TGTGCCAGCAGTTTAAGACTAGCGGTATACGAGCAGTACTTC. This gives the protein CASSLRLAVYEQYF.

The V and J genes are TRBV5-8 and TRBJ2-7; the match to TRBD1 covers 8 bases. CDR1 and CDR2 from the germline V gene are SGHTS and YDEGEE. The J segment lost 5 bases and the V segment lost 7 bases, leaving 14 bases of the junction unmatched. The CDR3 loop spans 15 amino acids. The CDR3 DNA reads TGTGCCAGCCCGACCCGTCCCCCAGGGGGCGACGAGCAGTACTTC. Translation: CASPTRPPGGDEQYF.

This chain connects TRBV5-4 to TRBJ2-3; D is ambiguous. Germline-derived CDR1 and CDR2 are SGHNT and YYREEE (reference sequence). The CDR3 totals 15 residues. Between the trimmed V and J ends, which lost 1 base and 2 bases, there was a span of 11 bases. The CDR3 DNA reads TGTGCCAGCAGCTTGAATCTAGATACCACAGATACGCAGTATTTT. This gives the protein CASSLNLDTTDTQYF.

The chain has TRBV15 and TRBJ2-5; 10 bases line up with TRBD2. Looked up from germline, CDR1 is LNHNV and CDR2 is YYDKDF (reference sequence). V lost 0 bases, J lost 1 base, and 5 bases stayed unmatched. CDR3 length: 17 amino acids. The CDR3: CATSRDIPSGGQETQYF. The CDR3 region has the DNA TGTGCCACCAGCAGAGATATTCCTAGCGGGGGCCAAGAGACCCAGTACTTC.

The chain recombines TRBV18 with TRBJ2-6; TRBD1 matches at 9 bases. CDR1 and CDR2 from the germline V gene are KGHSH and LQKENI. V was clipped by 4 bases and J by 0 bases; unmatched bases: 10. This CDR3 is built from 19 residues. This chain's CDR3 is CASSRTWTGELSGANVLTF. The CDR3 DNA reads TGTGCCAGCTCACGAACCTGGACAGGGGAACTCTCTGGGGCCAACGTCCTGACTTTC.

V and J are TRBV7-9 and TRBJ2-7; the D call may be TRBD1 or TRBD2 (5 bases each). The CDR3 contains 17 residues. Germline CDR1 reads SEHNR; CDR2 reads FQNEAQ (reference sequence). The V end was cut by 3 bases, the J end by 3 bases, with 21 bases between. DNA of the CDR3: TGTGCCAGCAGCTTGAAGCAACCGGGACGGATTGACTACGAGCAGTACTTC. It encodes CASSLKQPGRIDYEQYF.

The CDR3 region is CASRADSSNQPQHF. The CDR3 DNA follows: TGTGCCAGCAGAGCCGATTCCAGCAATCAGCCCCAGCATTTT. The gene calls are TRBV27 and TRBJ1-5; D call uncertain. Trimming pared 6 bases from V and 1 base from J, leaving 10 bases between. From germline, CDR1 is MNHEY and CDR2 SMNVEV (reference sequence). The CDR3 is 14 amino acids.

The rearrangement uses TRBV28 and TRBJ1-1; D may be TRBD1 (5 bases). Trimming stripped 8 bases from V and 5 bases from J, with 18 bases between. The CDR3 length is 14 residues. Germline CDR1 reads MDHEN; CDR2 reads SYDVKM. CDR3 coding DNA: TGTGCCAGCCCCCCAACTGGGGGTGGGACTGAAGCTTTCTTT. This codes for CASPPTGGGTEAFF.

This clone occurred a few times. The CDR3 sequence is CASSYTSGGASRQFF. Written as DNA, the CDR3 is TGTGCCAGCAGTTATACTAGCGGGGGGGCCTCCAGGCAGTTCTTC. V and J are TRBV6-6 and TRBJ2-1; TRBD2 agrees at 13 bases. CDR1 is MNHNY and CDR2 is SVGAGI in the germline V gene (reference sequence). The CDR3 sequence is 15 residues long. The V gene end was trimmed by 3 bases and the J gene end by 12 bases; junction bases not matched to a gene: 8.

The chain has TRBV12-5 and TRBJ2-7, with 8 positions matching TRBD1. Trimming took 6 bases from V and 3 from J; bases not matched to a gene: 10. CDR3 length equals 15 residues. CDR1 LGHNT and CDR2 FRNRAP come from the germline V gene. The CDR3 spells CASGQRQGMRYEQYF. CDR3 coding DNA: TGTGCTAGTGGACAGAGACAGGGGATGCGCTACGAGCAGTACTTC.

The chain employs TRBV6-6 and TRBJ2-7; D tentatively reads TRBD1 or TRBD2 (5 bases each). CDR1 and CDR2 (germline): MNHNY, SVGAGI (reference sequence). V lost 6 bases and J 5 bases, leaving 14 bases between the germline ends. The CDR3 covers 13 residues. CDR3 sequence reads: CASRPGPLDEQYF. As DNA, the CDR3 is TGTGCCAGCAGGCCGGGACCCTTGGACGAGCAGTACTTC.

The chain uses TRBV5-6 and TRBJ1-2, with no clear D. Trimming shortened V by 1 base and J by 3 bases, and 10 bases separated the two germline ends. The CDR3 contains 14 residues. Germline CDR1 and CDR2: SGHDT and YYEEEE. CDR3 DNA sequence: TGTGCCAGCAGCTTGTTAGTAGAGCACTATGGCTACACCTTC. Protein product: CASSLLVEHYGYTF.

This clone was picked up a small number of times. The gene calls are TRBV5-1 and TRBJ2-1, with a weak D call TRBD2 (6 bases). The CDR3 is 12 amino acids. Germline values: CDR1 SGHRS, CDR2 YFSETQ. Trimming took off 0 bases at V and 9 bases at J, with 7 bases between the two ends. CDR3 in amino acids: CASSLGRGEQFF. The CDR3 nucleotides are TGCGCCAGCAGCTTGGGGAGGGGTGAGCAGTTCTTC. Together with reference TRBV5-1 and TRBJ2-1, the CDR3 gives the full variable domain: KAGVTQTPRYLIKTRGQQVTLSCSPISGHRSVSWYQQTPGQGLQFLFEYFSETQRNKGNFPGRFSGRQFSNSRSEMNVSTLELGDSALYLCASSLGRGEQFFGPGTRLTVL.

This clone turned up a few times. The chain links TRBV6-6 to TRBJ2-2; 8 bases map to TRBD2. The CDR3 runs 15 residues. Germline CDR1 reads MNHNY; CDR2 reads SVGAGI (reference sequence). Germline trimming cut 5 bases from V and 4 bases from J; bases unmatched to any gene: 6. In DNA, the CDR3 is TGTGCCAGCAGTCACGGGACTAGGGGCACCGGGGAGCTGTTTTTT. It is translated as CASSHGTRGTGELFF.

This clone appeared a few times. The chain employs TRBV7-9 and TRBJ1-1, with a possible D match to TRBD1 (5 bases). The CDR3 is made up of 17 amino acids. CDR1 SEHNR and CDR2 FQNEAQ come from the germline V gene (reference sequence). The V gene lost 8 bases and the J gene lost 6 bases, with 28 bases spanning the gap. DNA for the CDR3: TGTGCCAGCTCTACTTGGGCCGTGGGCAGGGAGGACCCTGAAGCTTTCTTT. It specifies CASSTWAVGREDPEAFF.

This chain connects TRBV27 to TRBJ1-4; 7 nucleotides agree with TRBD1. The CDR3 contains 13 residues. Losses at the gene ends were 8 bases for V and 5 bases for J; bases not matched to a gene: 5. Germline V gives CDR1 MNHEY, CDR2 SMNVEV (reference sequence). The DNA for the CDR3 is TGTGCCAGCTCCGACAGGGTAAATGAAAAACTGTTTTTT. It specifies CASSDRVNEKLFF.